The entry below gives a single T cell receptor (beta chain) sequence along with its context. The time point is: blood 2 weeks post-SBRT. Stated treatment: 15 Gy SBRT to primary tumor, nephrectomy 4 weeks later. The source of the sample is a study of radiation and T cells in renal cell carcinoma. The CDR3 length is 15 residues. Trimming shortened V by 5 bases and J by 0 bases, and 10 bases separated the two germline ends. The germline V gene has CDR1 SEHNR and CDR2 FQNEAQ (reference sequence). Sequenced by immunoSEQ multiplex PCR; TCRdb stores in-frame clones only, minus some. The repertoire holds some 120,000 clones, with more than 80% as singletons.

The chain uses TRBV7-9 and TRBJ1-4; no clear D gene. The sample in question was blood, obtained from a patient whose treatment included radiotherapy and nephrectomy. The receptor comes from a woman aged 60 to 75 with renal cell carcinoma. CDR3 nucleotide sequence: TGTGCCAGCAGCCCTCCGGCCCCAACTAATGAAAAACTGTTTTTT. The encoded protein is CASSPPAPTNEKLFF.